This TCR beta chain was observed in a study of graft-versus-host responses after intestinal transplantation. Study context: The recipients all started with anti-thymocyte globulin induction and then took tacrolimus and steroids for around 3 years.

Data came from immunoSEQ multiplex PCR; TCRdb stores just in-frame clones and leaves some out. The table includes around 35,000 clones, approximately 86% detected once. Details on this clone: Its antigen is unknown.

This CDR3 region has 14 residues. The V and J ends lost 5 bases and 0 bases respectively, with 10 bases between them. Germline V lookup: CDR1 MDHEN, CDR2 SYDVKM. Overall study results and limits: Early after transplant, HvG declines were associated with peak levels of circulating GvH clones.

From the graft tissue, intraepithelial and lamina propria lymphocytes were released through processing. The sequence came from a human patient who received an intestinal transplant, so some T cells may come from the graft donor. V is TRBV28 and J is TRBJ1-1, with a weak D call TRBD1 (5 bases). The specimen was ileum tissue, collected less than 210 days after intestinal transplant. CDR3 loop: CASSKNRMNTEAFF. CDR3 DNA: TGTGCCAGCAGTAAAAACAGGATGAACACTGAAGCTTTCTTT.